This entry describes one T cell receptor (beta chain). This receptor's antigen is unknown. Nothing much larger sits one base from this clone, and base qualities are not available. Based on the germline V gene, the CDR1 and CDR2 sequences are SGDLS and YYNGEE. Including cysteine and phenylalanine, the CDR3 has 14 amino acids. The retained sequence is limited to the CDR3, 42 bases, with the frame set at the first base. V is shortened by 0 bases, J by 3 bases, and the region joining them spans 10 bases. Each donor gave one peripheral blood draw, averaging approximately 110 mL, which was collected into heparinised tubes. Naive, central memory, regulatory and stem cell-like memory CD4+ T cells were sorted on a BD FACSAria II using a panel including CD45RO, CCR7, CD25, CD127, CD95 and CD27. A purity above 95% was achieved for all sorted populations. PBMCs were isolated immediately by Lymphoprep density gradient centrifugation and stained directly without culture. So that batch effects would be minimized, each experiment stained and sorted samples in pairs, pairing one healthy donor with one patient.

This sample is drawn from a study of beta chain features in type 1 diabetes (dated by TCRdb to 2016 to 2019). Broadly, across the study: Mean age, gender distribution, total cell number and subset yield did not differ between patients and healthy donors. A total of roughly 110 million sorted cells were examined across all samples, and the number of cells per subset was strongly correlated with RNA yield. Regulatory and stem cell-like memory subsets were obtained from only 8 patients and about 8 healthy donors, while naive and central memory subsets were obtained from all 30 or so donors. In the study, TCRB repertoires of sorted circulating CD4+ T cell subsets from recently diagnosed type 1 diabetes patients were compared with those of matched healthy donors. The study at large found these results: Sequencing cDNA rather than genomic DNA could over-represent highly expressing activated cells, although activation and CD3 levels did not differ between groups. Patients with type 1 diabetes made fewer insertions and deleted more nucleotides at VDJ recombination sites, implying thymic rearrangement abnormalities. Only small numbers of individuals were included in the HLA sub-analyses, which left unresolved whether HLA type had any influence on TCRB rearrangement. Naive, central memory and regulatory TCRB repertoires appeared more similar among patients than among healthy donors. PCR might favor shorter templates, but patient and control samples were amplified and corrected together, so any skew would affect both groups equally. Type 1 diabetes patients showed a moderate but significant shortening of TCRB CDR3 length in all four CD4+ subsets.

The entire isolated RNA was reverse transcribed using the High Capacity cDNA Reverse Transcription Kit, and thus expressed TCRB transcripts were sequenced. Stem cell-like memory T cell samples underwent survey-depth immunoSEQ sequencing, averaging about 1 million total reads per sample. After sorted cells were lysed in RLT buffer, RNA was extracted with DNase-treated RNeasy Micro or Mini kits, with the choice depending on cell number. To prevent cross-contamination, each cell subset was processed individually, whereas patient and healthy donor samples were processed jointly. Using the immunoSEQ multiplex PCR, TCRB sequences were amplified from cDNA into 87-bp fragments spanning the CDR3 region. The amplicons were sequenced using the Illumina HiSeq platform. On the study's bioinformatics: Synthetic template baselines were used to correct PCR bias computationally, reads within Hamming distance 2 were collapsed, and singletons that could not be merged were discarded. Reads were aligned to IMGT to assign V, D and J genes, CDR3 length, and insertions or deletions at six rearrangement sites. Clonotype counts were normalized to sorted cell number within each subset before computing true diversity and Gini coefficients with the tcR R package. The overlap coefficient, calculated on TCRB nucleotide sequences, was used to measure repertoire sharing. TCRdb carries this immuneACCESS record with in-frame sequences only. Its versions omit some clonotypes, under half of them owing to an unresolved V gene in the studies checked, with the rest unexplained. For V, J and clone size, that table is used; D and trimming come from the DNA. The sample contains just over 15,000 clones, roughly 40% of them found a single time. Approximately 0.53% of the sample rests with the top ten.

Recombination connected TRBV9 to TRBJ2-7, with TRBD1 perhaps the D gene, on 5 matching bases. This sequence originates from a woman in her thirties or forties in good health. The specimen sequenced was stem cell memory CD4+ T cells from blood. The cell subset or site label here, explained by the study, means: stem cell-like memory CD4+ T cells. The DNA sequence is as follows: TGTGCCAGCAGCGTAGGGCAGGGCGGCTACGAGCAGTACTTC. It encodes CASSVGQGGYEQYF.